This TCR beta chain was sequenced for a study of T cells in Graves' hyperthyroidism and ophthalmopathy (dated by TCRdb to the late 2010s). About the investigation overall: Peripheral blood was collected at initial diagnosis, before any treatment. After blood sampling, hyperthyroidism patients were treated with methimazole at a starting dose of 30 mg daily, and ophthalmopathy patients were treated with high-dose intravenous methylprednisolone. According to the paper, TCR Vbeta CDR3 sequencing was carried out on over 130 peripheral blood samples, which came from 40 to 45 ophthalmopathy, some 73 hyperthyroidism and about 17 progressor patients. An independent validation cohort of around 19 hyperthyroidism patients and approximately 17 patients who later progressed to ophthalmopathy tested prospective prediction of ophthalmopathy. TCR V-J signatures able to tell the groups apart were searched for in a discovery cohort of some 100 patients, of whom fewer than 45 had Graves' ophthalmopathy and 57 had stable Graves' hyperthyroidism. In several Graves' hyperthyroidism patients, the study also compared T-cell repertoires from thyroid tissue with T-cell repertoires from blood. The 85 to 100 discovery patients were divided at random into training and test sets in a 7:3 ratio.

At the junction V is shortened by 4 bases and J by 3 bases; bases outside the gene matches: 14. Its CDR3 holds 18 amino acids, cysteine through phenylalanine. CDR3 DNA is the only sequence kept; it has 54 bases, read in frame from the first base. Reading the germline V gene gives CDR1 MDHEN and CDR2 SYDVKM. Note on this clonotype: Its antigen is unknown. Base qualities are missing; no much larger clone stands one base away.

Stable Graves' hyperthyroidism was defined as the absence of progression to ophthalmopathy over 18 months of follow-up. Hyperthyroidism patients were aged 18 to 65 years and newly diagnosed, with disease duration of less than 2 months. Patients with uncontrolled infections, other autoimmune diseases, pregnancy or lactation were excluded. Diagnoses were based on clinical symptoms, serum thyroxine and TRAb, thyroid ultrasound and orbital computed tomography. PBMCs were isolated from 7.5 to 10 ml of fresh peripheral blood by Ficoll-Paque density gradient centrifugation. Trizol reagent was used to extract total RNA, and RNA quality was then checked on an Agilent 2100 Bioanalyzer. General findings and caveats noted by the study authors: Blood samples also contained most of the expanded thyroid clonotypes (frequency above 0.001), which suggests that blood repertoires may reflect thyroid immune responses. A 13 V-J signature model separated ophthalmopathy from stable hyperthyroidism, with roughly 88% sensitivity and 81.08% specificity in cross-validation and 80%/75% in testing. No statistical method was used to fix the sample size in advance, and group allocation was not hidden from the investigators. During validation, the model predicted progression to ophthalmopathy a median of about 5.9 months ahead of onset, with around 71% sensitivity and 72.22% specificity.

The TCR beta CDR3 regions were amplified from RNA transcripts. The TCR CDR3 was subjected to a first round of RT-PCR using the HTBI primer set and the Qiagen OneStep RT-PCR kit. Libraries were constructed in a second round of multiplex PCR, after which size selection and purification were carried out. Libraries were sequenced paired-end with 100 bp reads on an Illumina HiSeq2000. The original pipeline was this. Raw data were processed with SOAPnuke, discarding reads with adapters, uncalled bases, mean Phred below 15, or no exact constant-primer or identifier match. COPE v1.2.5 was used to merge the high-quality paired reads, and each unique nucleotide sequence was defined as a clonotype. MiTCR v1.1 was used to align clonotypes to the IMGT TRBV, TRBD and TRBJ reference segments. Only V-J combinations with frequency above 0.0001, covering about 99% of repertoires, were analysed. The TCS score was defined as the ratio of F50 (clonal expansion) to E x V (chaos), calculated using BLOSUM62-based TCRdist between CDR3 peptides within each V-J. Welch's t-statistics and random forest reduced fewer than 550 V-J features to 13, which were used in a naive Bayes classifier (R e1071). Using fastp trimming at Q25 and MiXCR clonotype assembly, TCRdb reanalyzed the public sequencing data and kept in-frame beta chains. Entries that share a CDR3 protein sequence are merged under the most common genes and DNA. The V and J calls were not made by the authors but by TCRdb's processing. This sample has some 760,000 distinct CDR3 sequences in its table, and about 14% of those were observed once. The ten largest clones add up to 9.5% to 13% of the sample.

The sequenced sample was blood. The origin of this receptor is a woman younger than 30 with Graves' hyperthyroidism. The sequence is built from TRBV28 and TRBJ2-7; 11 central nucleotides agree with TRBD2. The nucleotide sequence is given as TGTGCCAGCAGTTCTGTAACGGGACTAGCGGAAGGAGTCTACGAGCAGTACTTC. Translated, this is CASSSVTGLAEGVYEQYF.